This T cell receptor (beta chain) stems from a study of CD8+CD57+ T cells in acquired aplastic anemia. Across the whole study: Sorted CD4+ and CD8+ cells yielded DNA averaging about 2.9 ug.

Patients sequenced had flow cytometry evidence of CD8+CD57+ cell expansion. The patients, all of them, had severe acquired aplastic anemia. Genomic DNA, serving as template, underwent TCR beta VDJ and CDR3 profiling. TCRdb processed the reads anew with MiXCR; each CDR3 protein has one entry. The repertoire holds 150,000 to 200,000 distinct CDR3 sequences, with around 47% as singletons. The CDR3 is made up of 16 amino acids. With 7 bases removed from V and 3 bases from J, the gap between germline ends came to 19 bases. The germline V gene encodes CDR1 MGHDK and CDR2 SYGVNS. This clonotype has at least ten counts.

The receptor comes from a human donor with aplastic anemia. The chain couples TRBV25-1 to TRBJ2-1; possibly TRBD2 for D (6 bases). Sequences were obtained from sorted CD4+, CD8+, or CD8+CD57+ T cells (not recorded which) from PBMCs. CDR3 nucleotide sequence: TGTGCCAGCAAGGCGGGGAGTCCCGTCCTCTACAATGAGCAGTTCTTC. Its protein product is CASKAGSPVLYNEQFF.